These 27 T cell receptor beta chains came from one sample sequenced in a study of T cell repertoires in cytomegalovirus infection. The antigens these receptors bind are not known. Via MiXCR, TCRdb re-called the reads, giving one row per CDR3 protein. This sample yields roughly 69,000 distinct CDR3 sequences, of which 25% to 30% are seen a single time; roughly 65% belongs to the top ten. The starting material was CD8+ T cells from cultured PBMCs, obtained from culture after CMV antigen stimulation. These receptors came from a human donor in good health (CMV status not recorded). Some clones in this sample may be carry-over from other donors' samples.

The table lists this clonotype with a few counts. V usage is TRBV6-5 and J usage is TRBJ1-1, with D unresolved. The germline gives CDR1 MNHEY, CDR2 SVGAGI. V dropped 0 bases and J dropped 7 bases, with 9 bases sitting between them. The CDR3 is 13 residues long. The CDR3 spells CASSYSAVGEAFF. The CDR3 DNA follows: TGTGCCAGCAGTTACTCGGCGGTGGGTGAAGCTTTCTTT.

The chain carries TRBV7-8 and TRBJ1-1; D is perhaps TRBD1 (6 bases). V gave up 4 bases and J gave up 3 bases, with 9 bases separating them. Germline values: CDR1 SGHVS, CDR2 FQNEAQ. This CDR3 is built from 13 residues. CDR3 in amino acids: CASSWDMYTEAFF. The CDR3 nucleotides read TGTGCCAGCAGCTGGGACATGTACACTGAAGCTTTCTTT. Full variable domain (rest looked up from reference TRBV7-8 and TRBJ1-1): GAGVSQSPRYKVAKRGQDVALRCDPISGHVSLFWYQQALGQGPEFLTYFQNEAQLDKSGLPSDRFFAERPEGSVSTLKIQRTQQEDSAVYLCASSWDMYTEAFFGQGTRLTVV.

With regard to this clonotype: This could be a read error, since a much larger clone is one nucleotide away. This chain uses TRBV7-6 with TRBJ1-6; the D gene is possibly TRBD1 (5 bases). Germline CDR1 and CDR2: SGHVS and FNYEAQ. The CDR3 covers 12 residues. Trimming cost V 5 bases and J 12 bases, with 11 bases left between them. The CDR3 region has the DNA TGTGCCAGCAGCCGGGGGTTTCAACCCCTCCACTTT. It is translated as CASSRGFQPLHF.

The CDR3: CAWSPPGGSPSGRSIYF. The CDR3 DNA reads TGTGCCTGGAGTCCACCCGGGGGGAGCCCAAGCGGTCGTTCCATATATTTT. The rearrangement links TRBV30 to TRBJ1-3; a weak D match, TRBD1 (5 bases). Per the germline V gene, CDR1 is GTSNPN and CDR2 is SVGIG (reference sequence). The CDR3 loop spans 17 amino acids. Trimming removed 2 bases at V and 11 bases at J, with 28 bases between.

The chain combines TRBV4-1 with TRBJ1-3; D remains ambiguous. The V gene lost 0 bases and the J gene lost 2 bases, with 11 bases spanning the gap. The CDR3 runs to 16 residues. The germline V gene encodes CDR1 MGHRA and CDR2 YSYEKL. The chain's CDR3 is CASSQDQWFAGNTIYF. CDR3 nucleotide sequence: TGCGCCAGCAGCCAAGATCAGTGGTTTGCTGGAAACACCATATATTTT.

This chain links TRBV27 with TRBJ1-1, with D tentatively TRBD1 (5 bases). V lost 8 bases and J 12 bases, leaving 22 bases between the germline ends. CDR3 length equals 13 residues. Germline CDR1 is MNHEY and CDR2 is SMNVEV (reference sequence). Here the CDR3 reads CASGVRSGQGTFF. Written as DNA, the CDR3 is TGTGCCAGCGGGGTCAGAAGCGGGCAGGGTACTTTCTTT.

Points on this clonotype: A read error may be the cause here, since a much bigger clone is one base away. The chain employs TRBV4-3 and TRBJ2-3; 11 nucleotides match TRBD2. The CDR3 extends over 18 amino acids. Germline lookup yields CDR1 LGHNA and CDR2 YSLEER. This CDR3 reads CVSSQDRLAGSAVDTQYF. The DNA of the CDR3 is TGCGTCAGCAGCCAAGATCGACTAGCGGGGTCGGCGGTAGATACGCAGTATTTT.

The gene calls are TRBV30 and TRBJ2-6; a weak D match, TRBD1 (5 bases). With 0 bases removed from V and 2 bases from J, the gap between germline ends came to 5 bases. Germline V gene lookup returns CDR1 GTSNPN and CDR2 SVGIG (reference sequence). CDR3 length: 14 residues. CDR3 sequence reads: CAWSVQAGANVLTF. In DNA, the CDR3 is TGTGCCTGGAGTGTACAGGCTGGGGCCAACGTCCTGACTTTC.

The chain recombines TRBV7-8 with TRBJ1-1; 7 bases map to TRBD1. Trimming took 5 bases from V and 1 from J; bases not matched to a gene: 7. This CDR3 has 15 residues. Germline-derived CDR1 and CDR2 are SGHVS and FQNEAQ. CDR3 sequence (DNA): TGTGCCAGCAGCCGGAGACAGGGCGGGAACACTGAAGCTTTCTTT. Its translation: CASSRRQGGNTEAFF.

This clonotype is a singleton in its sample. This chain uses TRBV30 with TRBJ2-7; 12 bases are a match to TRBD1. CDR1 and CDR2 (germline): GTSNPN, SVGIG (reference sequence). The CDR3 is 15 residues long. V was pared by 2 bases and J by 5 bases, with 7 bases of the junction left unmatched. The CDR3 bases are TGTGCCTGGAGTAGGACTGGGACAGGGGGCAACGAGCAGTACTTC. Its translation is CAWSRTGTGGNEQYF. Together with reference TRBV30 and TRBJ2-7, the CDR3 gives the full variable domain: SQTIHQWPATLVQPVGSPLSLECTVEGTSNPNLYWYRQAAGRGLQLLFYSVGIGQISSEVPQNLSASRPQDRQFILSSKKLLLSDSGFYLCAWSRTGTGGNEQYFGPGTRLTVT.

V and J are TRBV20-1 and TRBJ2-3, with no clear D. The CDR3 is made up of 13 amino acids. V shed 3 bases and J shed 2 bases, with 9 bases lying between them. Germline V lookup: CDR1 DFQATT, CDR2 SNEGSKA (reference sequence). CDR3 sequence: CSASNENTDTQYF. For the CDR3, the DNA is TGCAGTGCTAGTAACGAGAACACAGATACGCAGTATTTT.

This clonotype was seen more than once but under ten times. CDR3 DNA sequence: TGTGCCAGCAGTTCGAGCGGGAATTTCGTAGAGACCCAGTACTTC. Amino acids: CASSSSGNFVETQYF. The chain employs TRBV6-2 or TRBV6-3 and TRBJ2-5, with 7 bases matching TRBD2. V was pared by 4 bases and J by 4 bases, with 9 bases of the junction left unmatched. CDR3 size: 15 residues. Germline-derived CDR1 and CDR2 are MNHEY and SVGEGT.

This clonotype was seen ten or more times. The chain recombines TRBV7-9 with TRBJ2-3; TRBD1 is a possible D gene (6 bases). V lost 5 bases, J lost 0 bases, and 9 bases lay in between. The CDR3 extends over 14 amino acids. Germline V lookup: CDR1 SEHNR, CDR2 FQNEAQ (reference sequence). The CDR3 is CASSPDSSTDTQYF. DNA for the CDR3: TGTGCCAGCAGCCCGGACAGTAGCACAGATACGCAGTATTTT.

The J gene is TRBJ2-3, the V gene TRBV28, with D possibly being TRBD1 (6 bases). The CDR3 sequence is 15 residues long. The V and J ends lost 8 bases and 5 bases respectively, with 20 bases between them. Germline V gene sequence: CDR1 MDHEN, CDR2 SYDVKM. The CDR3 loop is CASSFRDIGIDTQYF. The DNA for the CDR3 is TGTGCCAGCTCGTTCCGGGACATAGGAATAGATACGCAGTATTTT.

V usage is TRBV28 and J usage is TRBJ1-1; 9 bases match TRBD1. The germline gives CDR1 MDHEN, CDR2 SYDVKM. V lost 8 bases to trimming and J lost 0 bases; unmatched junction nucleotides: 4. This CDR3 spans 14 amino acids. This CDR3 is CASGDRGMNTEAFF. CDR3 in DNA: TGTGCCAGCGGTGACAGGGGGATGAACACTGAAGCTTTCTTT.

This clonotype has a handful of counts. V gene TRBV20-1 combines with J gene TRBJ2-3, with 8 nucleotides matching TRBD1. The CDR3 totals 14 residues. Germline V gene data show CDR1 as DFQATT and CDR2 as SNEGSKA (reference sequence). Germline trimming cut 7 bases from V and 2 bases from J; bases unmatched to any gene: 8. The CDR3 nucleotides read TGCAGTGTGTGGGGACAGGAGAACACAGATACGCAGTATTTT. Translation: CSVWGQENTDTQYF.

This clonotype came up a few times. J is TRBJ2-7 and V is TRBV7-9; D could derive from TRBD1 or TRBD2 (5 bases each). Trimming removed 5 bases at V and 2 bases at J, with 16 bases between. The length of the CDR3 is 15 residues. CDR1 is SEHNR, CDR2 FQNEAQ, per germline (reference sequence). The CDR3 here is CASSPTRGGPYEQYF. CDR3 nucleotides: TGTGCCAGCAGCCCAACTAGGGGTGGTCCCTACGAGCAGTACTTC.

The genes are TRBV4-1 and TRBJ2-7, with no clear D. V lost 0 bases, J lost 2 bases, and 8 bases lay in between. CDR3 length equals 14 residues. Germline CDR1 is MGHRA and CDR2 is YSYEKL. This CDR3 reads CASSQDSLAYEQYF. CDR3 nucleotides: TGCGCCAGCAGCCAAGATTCGCTAGCCTACGAGCAGTACTTC.

This clonotype has ten or more counts. The CDR3 here is CASSLQPSYGYTF. CDR3 coding DNA: TGTGCCAGCAGCCTACAGCCTTCCTATGGCTACACCTTC. V usage is TRBV7-9 and J usage is TRBJ1-2; no clear D. CDR1 SEHNR and CDR2 FQNEAQ come from the germline V gene (reference sequence). Between the trimmed V and J ends, which lost 5 bases and 4 bases, there was a span of 11 bases. The CDR3 loop spans 13 amino acids.

A word on this clonotype: A much larger clone lies one base from this, so it may be a read error. This rearrangement joins TRBV12-3 or TRBV12-4 to TRBJ1-5; D remains unclear. The V and J ends lost 10 bases and 1 base respectively, with 14 bases between them. The CDR3 consists of 14 residues. CDR3 DNA sequence: TGTGCCACCAGCTACAGTGGCAGCAATCAGCCCCAGCATTTT. This codes for CATSYSGSNQPQHF.

This clonotype was recorded a few times. The chain combines TRBV4-3 with TRBJ2-2, with D perhaps TRBD2 (6 bases). The CDR3 consists of 15 residues. V was pared by 4 bases and J by 4 bases, with 13 bases between. Looked up from germline, CDR1 is LGHNA and CDR2 is YSLEER. CDR3 sequence: CASSPMEGVTGELFF. In DNA, the CDR3 is TGCGCCAGCAGCCCTATGGAGGGAGTCACCGGGGAGCTGTTTTTT.

This rearrangement joins TRBV11-1 to TRBJ2-1; the D call may be TRBD1 or TRBD2 (5 bases each). Trimming pared 2 bases from V and 7 bases from J, leaving 9 bases between. The CDR3 totals 13 residues. Germline V lookup: CDR1 SGHAT, CDR2 FQDESV (reference sequence). In DNA, the CDR3 is TGTGCCAGCAGCTTATTAGAGGGGAATGAGCAGTTCTTC. Its protein product is CASSLLEGNEQFF. Drawing the rest from reference TRBV11-1 and TRBJ2-1, the complete variable domain is EAEVAQSPRYKITEKSQAVAFWCDPISGHATLYWYRQILGQGPELLVQFQDESVVDDSQLPKDRFSAERLKGVDSTLKIQPAELGDSAMYLCASSLLEGNEQFFGPGTRLTVL.

This clonotype appeared a few times. The CDR3 protein is CSARDLWAEETQYF. As DNA, the CDR3 is TGCAGTGCTAGAGATCTTTGGGCAGAAGAGACCCAGTACTTC. The chain employs TRBV20-1 and TRBJ2-5; no reliable D call. This CDR3 is built from 14 residues. Germline CDR1 and CDR2: DFQATT and SNEGSKA (reference sequence). V shed 0 bases and J shed 3 bases, with 11 bases lying between them.

In this sample, this clonotype turned up once. The rearrangement uses TRBV11-3 and TRBJ2-1, with 8 nucleotides matching TRBD1. Trimming cost V 1 base and J 2 bases; bases outside gene matches: 1. The CDR3 runs 15 residues. Germline assignment: CDR1 SGHNT and CDR2 YENEEA. The CDR3 reads CASSLAGGAYNEQFF. For the CDR3, the DNA is TGTGCCAGCAGCTTAGCAGGGGGCGCCTACAATGAGCAGTTCTTC. The full variable domain, with the rest looked up from reference TRBV11-3 and TRBJ2-1, is EAGVVQSPRYKIIEKKQPVAFWCNPISGHNTLYWYLQNLGQGPELLIRYENEEAVDDSQLPKDRFSAERLKGVDSTLKIQPAELGDSAVYLCASSLAGGAYNEQFFGPGTRLTVL.

This clonotype was counted between two and nine times. The chain joins TRBV6-1 to TRBJ2-7; D gene ambiguous. The CDR3 is 13 residues long. From germline, CDR1 is MNHNS and CDR2 SASEGT. The V end lost 2 bases, the J end lost 4 bases, and 9 bases lay between the germline ends. The CDR3 DNA reads as TGTGCCAGCAGTGAATCCGAGCTGTACGAGCAGTACTTC. It translates to CASSESELYEQYF.

The rearrangement joins TRBV7-6 to TRBJ2-7, with D uncertain. Germline CDR1 and CDR2: SGHVS and FNYEAQ. Between the trimmed V and J ends, which lost 2 bases and 5 bases, there was a span of 7 bases. This CDR3 contains 12 residues. Written as DNA, the CDR3 is TGTGCCAGCAGCTTACCCTTCCACGAGCAGTACTTC. Its translation is CASSLPFHEQYF.

This clonotype was seen many times. The chain couples TRBV15 to TRBJ2-2; 9 nucleotides agree with TRBD2. The CDR3 sequence is 16 residues long. V dropped 4 bases and J dropped 6; count of bases not matched to a gene: 9. The V gene's germline CDR1 is LNHNV and CDR2 YYDKDF (reference sequence). The CDR3 is CATSKASGTPAGELFF. In DNA form, the CDR3 reads TGTGCCACCAGCAAAGCTAGCGGGACCCCGGCCGGGGAGCTGTTTTTT.